A selection of T cell receptor beta chains follows, all from one sample in a study of siplizumab effects on memory and regulatory T cells. Here immunoSEQ multiplex PCR was the method, and the copy in TCRdb shows in-frame clones only, minus some. The sample includes approximately 100,000 clones, roughly 94% of them seen just once. The sequencing input was non-Treg CD4+ T cells sorted from blood. All receptors come from a human donor in good health. The CDR3 runs from the conserved cysteine through the conserved F or W. The order of the fields is V gene, D gene, clone size, CDR3 protein. A D gene is named only where the DNA matches it firmly. The size of a clone is reported for some rows only, either as once, few or many, or as a class for expanded clones.

TRBV13	NA	NA	CASSPNGLLREQFF
TRBV7-9	TRBD1	NA	CASSSGQVHNEQFF
TRBV18	NA	NA	CASSPLTIQDVNEQFF
TRBV19	NA	once	CASSIERRGHGELFF
TRBV30	TRBD1	NA	CAWSRTGNTEAFF
TRBV27	NA	NA	CASTPYNSPLHF
TRBV7-6	TRBD2	NA	CASSSGTSGSISDTQYF
TRBV4-1	TRBD1	NA	CASSRGTGSYEQYF
TRBV19	NA	NA	CASSIRRGGDGYTF
TRBV29-1	NA	NA	CSVWTDRISTDTQYF
TRBV6-4	NA	once	CASSDQPNPRVGELFF
TRBV28	TRBD2	NA	CASITSGGGSYEQYF
TRBV18	NA	NA	CASTLADHSYEQYF
TRBV6-1	NA	few	CASSVGSSAAPPLNEQFF
TRBV10-3	TRBD2	NA	CAISASLAGSTDTQYF
TRBV19	NA	NA	CASSTNGGIPQHF
TRBV5-1	NA	NA	CASRVEGGPDTQYF
TRBV18	NA	NA	CASSPAGRGSSTDTQYF
TRBV27	NA	NA	CASSPPTRSRNEQFF
TRBV11-3	NA	NA	CASSIDSDTEAFF
TRBV5-6	NA	NA	CASSLYRAILGTEAFF
TRBV15	TRBD2	NA	CATSRRLAGAQETQYF
TRBV12-5	NA	NA	CASGLNSHGELFF
TRBV27	TRBD2	NA	CASSLKPTSGYNEQFF
TRBV28	NA	NA	CATLEGRRKNIQYF
TRBV19	NA	NA	CASSIPGGRTTMEQFF
TRBV7-3	NA	NA	CASSLRGGTQETQYF
TRBV9	NA	NA	CASSVGHYNEQFF
TRBV28	TRBD1	NA	CASSSPGTGDFAGELFF
TRBV30	TRBD1	NA	CAWSSQGLPYEQYF
TRBV7-2	NA	NA	CASSLLGGTGREQYF
TRBV18	TRBD1	once	CASSPETRDRASYEQYF
TRBV30	NA	NA	CAWSVGGKNYEQYF
TRBV6-5	NA	NA	CASSYSRTVTYEQYF
TRBV2	NA	NA	CASSVLRHEQFF
TRBV19	TRBD1	NA	CASSKDRGDEQYF
TRBV9	NA	NA	CASSSRGGGNFGYTF
TRBV5-1	TRBD2	NA	CASSLPGTSGDLASTDTQYF
TRBV6-5	TRBD1	NA	CASSSGQGANTEAFF
TRBV28	NA	NA	CASREGEGTEAFF
TRBV9	NA	once	CASSAGFSTDTQYF
TRBV7-9	NA	NA	CASSKQSVNTEAFF
TRBV7-9	NA	NA	CASSSLRGQETQYF
TRBV7-9	NA	NA	CASSSPTGRSDTQYF
TRBV19	NA	NA	CASSYSGGSYEQYF
TRBV20-1	TRBD1	NA	CSVNRGIF
TRBV9	NA	NA	CASNSSVLGLALDTQYF
TRBV5-1	NA	NA	CASSLLTASTDTQYF
TRBV5-5	TRBD1	NA	CASSLGTGSIYEQYF
TRBV5-1	TRBD2	NA	CASSLSAGVGSYNEQFF
TRBV5-1	NA	NA	CASETGGELFF